These T cell receptor beta chains were read from a single sample in a study of blood T cell repertoires in COVID-19. Only in-frame clones appear in the TCRdb table, and some are missing; sequencing was by immunoSEQ multiplex PCR. The sample has about 270,000 clones, approximately 91% seen once. Material for sequencing was PBMCs or T cells enriched from blood (not recorded which). The receptors stem from a woman aged 40 to 50 with acute COVID-19. Both conserved end residues are part of each CDR3. A D gene is named only where the DNA matches it firmly. Clone size is given for some rows only: seen once, a few or many times, or a class if the clone is expanded.

D | J | size | length | V | CDR3 | DNA
NA | TRBJ1-1 | NA | 15 | TRBV11-2 | CASSPGRSLNTEAFF | TGTGCCAGCAGCCCAGGGAGGAGTTTGAACACTGAAGCTTTCTTT
NA | TRBJ1-1 | NA | 15 | TRBV9 | CASSVAAGAVTEAFF | TGTGCCAGCAGCGTAGCTGCAGGGGCTGTCACTGAAGCTTTCTTT
NA | TRBJ1-1 | NA | 15 | TRBV7-6 | CASSFNTGRNTEAFF | TGTGCCAGCAGCTTCAATACAGGGCGGAACACTGAAGCTTTCTTT
NA | TRBJ1-4 | NA | 15 | TRBV2 | CASSLSGTDVKRLFF | TGTGCCAGCAGTTTATCCGGGACTGATGTGAAAAGGCTGTTTTTT
TRBD1 | TRBJ1-1 | once | 14 | TRBV11-3 | CASSFGQGYTEAFF | TGTGCCAGCAGCTTTGGACAGGGCTACACTGAAGCTTTCTTT
NA | TRBJ2-1 | NA | 13 | TRBV18 | CASSRTIYNEQFF | TGTGCCAGCTCACGGACTATCTACAATGAGCAGTTCTTC
TRBD1 | TRBJ1-2 | NA | 15 | TRBV5-1 | CASSLGGQGNYGYTF | TGCGCCAGCAGCTTGGGAGGACAGGGGAACTATGGCTACACCTTC
TRBD1 | TRBJ1-5 | NA | 15 | TRBV7-2 | CASSQGAGSNQPQHF | TGTGCCAGCAGCCAGGGGGCCGGTAGCAATCAGCCCCAGCATTTT
TRBD2 | TRBJ2-3 | NA | 16 | TRBV5-1 | CASRPGLAESTDTQYF | TGCGCCAGCAGGCCGGGACTAGCGGAGAGCACAGATACGCAGTATTTT
NA | TRBJ1-2 | NA | 15 | TRBV9 | CASSVDGWRVRGYTF | TGTGCCAGCAGCGTAGACGGGTGGAGGGTACGTGGCTACACCTTC
NA | TRBJ2-1 | NA | 14 | TRBV2 | CASSMRRTYNEQFF | TGTGCCAGCAGTATGAGGAGGACCTACAATGAGCAGTTCTTC
TRBD1 | TRBJ1-3 | NA | 15 | TRBV7-8 | CASSSPGQRGNTIYF | TGTGCCAGCAGTAGCCCGGGACAGCGTGGAAACACCATATATTTT
NA | TRBJ1-4 | NA | 12 | TRBV2 | CASSVYSTLLFF | TGTGCCAGCAGTGTGTACTCAACTTTACTGTTTTTT
NA | TRBJ2-1 | NA | 16 | TRBV11-3 | CASSWRAAQTHNEQFF | TGTGCCAGCAGCTGGAGGGCGGCCCAGACACACAATGAGCAGTTCTTC
TRBD2 | TRBJ2-1 | NA | 17 | TRBV3-1/TRBV3-2 | CASSPMDLAGHYNEQFF | TGTGCCAGCAGCCCTATGGACCTAGCGGGTCACTACAATGAGCAGTTCTTC
NA | TRBJ2-5 | NA | 14 | TRBV5-4 | CASSLEAEQETQYF | TGTGCCAGCAGCTTGGAGGCGGAACAAGAGACCCAGTACTTC
TRBD1 | TRBJ1-3 | NA | 16 | TRBV3-1/TRBV3-2 | CASSAGDRGTGNTIYF | TGTGCCAGCAGCGCAGGGGACAGGGGAACTGGAAACACCATATATTTT
TRBD1 | TRBJ1-6 | NA | 16 | TRBV7-2 | CASSLRAGQINSPLHF | TGTGCCAGCAGCTTACGGGCGGGACAGATCAATTCACCCCTCCACTTT
NA | TRBJ2-7 | few | 14 | TRBV2 | CASSAWSSSYEQYF | TGTGCCAGCAGTGCTTGGAGCAGCTCCTACGAGCAGTACTTC
TRBD1 | TRBJ1-6 | once | 16 | TRBV6-2/TRBV6-3 | CASSTRPRGRYSPLHF | TGTGCCAGCAGTACTCGCCCCAGGGGGCGTTATTCACCCCTCCACTTT
NA | TRBJ2-2 | once | 11 | TRBV12-3/TRBV12-4 | CASSRDGELFF | TGTGCCAGCAGTCGAGACGGGGAGCTGTTTTTT
NA | TRBJ2-7 | NA | 13 | TRBV19 | CASSIKGGTSGYF | TGTGCCAGTAGTATAAAGGGCGGGACTTCAGGGTACTTC
TRBD2 | TRBJ2-7 | NA | 15 | TRBV4-2 | CASSEVREGYDEQYF | TGTGCCAGCAGTGAGGTCCGGGAGGGCTACGACGAGCAGTACTTC
TRBD1 | TRBJ1-6 | NA | 15 | TRBV5-4 | CASTEQGAVSSPLHF | TGTGCCAGCACCGAACAGGGGGCGGTTAGTTCACCCCTCCACTTT
TRBD2 | TRBJ2-1 | NA | 17 | TRBV27 | CASTVLAGGPNYNEQFF | TGTGCCAGCACCGTCCTAGCGGGAGGGCCGAATTACAATGAGCAGTTCTTC
TRBD1 | TRBJ1-1 | once | 14 | TRBV5-4 | CATSRDRGYTEAFF | TGTGCCACCTCCCGGGACAGGGGATACACTGAAGCTTTCTTT
NA | TRBJ2-5 | NA | 15 | TRBV10-3 | CAISEEETGQETQYF | TGTGCCATCAGTGAGGAGGAGACAGGACAAGAGACCCAGTACTTC
NA | TRBJ2-3 | NA | 15 | TRBV29-1 | CSVGFFSLATDTQYF | TGCAGCGTTGGTTTTTTCTCCCTAGCTACAGATACGCAGTATTTT
NA | TRBJ1-3 | NA | 13 | TRBV7-2 | CASSLGARNTIYF | TGTGCCAGCAGCTTAGGGGCCCGAAACACCATATATTTT
NA | TRBJ1-5 | NA | 16 | TRBV24-1 | CATSDDQTGSNQPQHF | TGTGCCACCAGTGACGACCAGACAGGTAGCAATCAGCCCCAGCATTTT
NA | TRBJ1-2 | few | 14 | TRBV5-1 | CASSAMTGFSGYTF | TGCGCCAGCAGCGCGATGACAGGTTTCAGTGGCTACACCTTC
NA | TRBJ1-1 | NA | 14 | TRBV7-2 | CASSPQGSGTEAFF | TGTGCCAGCAGCCCACAGGGCTCCGGCACTGAAGCTTTCTTT
TRBD2 | TRBJ2-5 | NA | 17 | TRBV27 | CASSLTPFSGGGETQYF | TGTGCCAGCAGTTTAACCCCTTTTAGCGGGGGAGGGGAGACCCAGTACTTC
NA | TRBJ1-1 | NA | 11 | TRBV5-1 | CASRGGGQAFF | TGCGCCAGCAGGGGAGGGGGGCAGGCTTTCTTT
NA | TRBJ2-5 | NA | 15 | TRBV7-2 | CASSLGGRTQETQYF | TGTGCCAGCAGCTTAGGGGGGAGGACGCAGGAGACCCAGTACTTC
TRBD2 | TRBJ2-7 | NA | 16 | TRBV7-8 | CASSSALAGGLYEQYF | TGTGCCAGCAGCTCTGCCCTGGCGGGAGGGTTGTACGAGCAGTACTTC
TRBD1 | TRBJ1-2 | NA | 17 | TRBV9 | CASSARGPGQGNYGYTF | TGTGCCAGCAGCGCTCGGGGCCCGGGACAGGGAAACTATGGCTACACCTTC
TRBD1 | TRBJ2-7 | once | 17 | TRBV6-4 | CARKLKQGPPFFCEQYF | TGTGCCCGGAAACTAAAACAGGGGCCCCCATTCTTCTGCGAGCAGTACTTC
NA | TRBJ1-5 | once | 15 | TRBV5-6 | CASSLAGYSNQPQHF | TGTGCCAGCAGCTTGGCAGGGTATAGCAATCAGCCCCAGCATTTT
TRBD1 | TRBJ1-1 | once | 14 | TRBV6-5 | CASSYRTGDTEAFF | TGTGCCAGCAGTTACCGTACAGGGGACACTGAAGCTTTCTTT
NA | TRBJ2-6 | NA | 18 | TRBV19 | CASSIVGRSTSGANVLTF | TGTGCCAGTAGTATAGTTGGCAGGTCAACCTCTGGGGCCAACGTCCTGACTTTC